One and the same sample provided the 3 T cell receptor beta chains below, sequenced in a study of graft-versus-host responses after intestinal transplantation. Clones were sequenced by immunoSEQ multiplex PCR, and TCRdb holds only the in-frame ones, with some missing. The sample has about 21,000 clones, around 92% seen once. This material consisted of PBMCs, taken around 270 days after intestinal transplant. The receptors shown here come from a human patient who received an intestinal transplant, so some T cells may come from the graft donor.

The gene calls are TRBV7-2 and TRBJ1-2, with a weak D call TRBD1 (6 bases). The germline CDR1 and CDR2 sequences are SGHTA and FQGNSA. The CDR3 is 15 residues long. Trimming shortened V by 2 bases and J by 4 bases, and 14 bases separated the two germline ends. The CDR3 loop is CASSLLIAGAYGYTF. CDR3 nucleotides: TGTGCCAGCAGCTTACTCATCGCAGGGGCCTATGGCTACACCTTC.

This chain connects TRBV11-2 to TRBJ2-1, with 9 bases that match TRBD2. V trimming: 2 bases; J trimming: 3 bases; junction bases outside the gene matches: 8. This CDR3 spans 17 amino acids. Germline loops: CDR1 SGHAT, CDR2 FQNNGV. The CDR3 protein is CASSLRPGLAFYNEQFF. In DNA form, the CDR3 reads TGTGCCAGCAGCTTACGACCGGGACTAGCATTCTACAATGAGCAGTTCTTC.

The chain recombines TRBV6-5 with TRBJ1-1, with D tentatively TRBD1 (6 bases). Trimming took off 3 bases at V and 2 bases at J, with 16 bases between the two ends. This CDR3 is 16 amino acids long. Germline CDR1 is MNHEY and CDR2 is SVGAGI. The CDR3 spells CASSYSPGQPNTEAFF. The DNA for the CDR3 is TGTGCCAGCAGTTATTCCCCCGGACAGCCAAACACTGAAGCTTTCTTT.